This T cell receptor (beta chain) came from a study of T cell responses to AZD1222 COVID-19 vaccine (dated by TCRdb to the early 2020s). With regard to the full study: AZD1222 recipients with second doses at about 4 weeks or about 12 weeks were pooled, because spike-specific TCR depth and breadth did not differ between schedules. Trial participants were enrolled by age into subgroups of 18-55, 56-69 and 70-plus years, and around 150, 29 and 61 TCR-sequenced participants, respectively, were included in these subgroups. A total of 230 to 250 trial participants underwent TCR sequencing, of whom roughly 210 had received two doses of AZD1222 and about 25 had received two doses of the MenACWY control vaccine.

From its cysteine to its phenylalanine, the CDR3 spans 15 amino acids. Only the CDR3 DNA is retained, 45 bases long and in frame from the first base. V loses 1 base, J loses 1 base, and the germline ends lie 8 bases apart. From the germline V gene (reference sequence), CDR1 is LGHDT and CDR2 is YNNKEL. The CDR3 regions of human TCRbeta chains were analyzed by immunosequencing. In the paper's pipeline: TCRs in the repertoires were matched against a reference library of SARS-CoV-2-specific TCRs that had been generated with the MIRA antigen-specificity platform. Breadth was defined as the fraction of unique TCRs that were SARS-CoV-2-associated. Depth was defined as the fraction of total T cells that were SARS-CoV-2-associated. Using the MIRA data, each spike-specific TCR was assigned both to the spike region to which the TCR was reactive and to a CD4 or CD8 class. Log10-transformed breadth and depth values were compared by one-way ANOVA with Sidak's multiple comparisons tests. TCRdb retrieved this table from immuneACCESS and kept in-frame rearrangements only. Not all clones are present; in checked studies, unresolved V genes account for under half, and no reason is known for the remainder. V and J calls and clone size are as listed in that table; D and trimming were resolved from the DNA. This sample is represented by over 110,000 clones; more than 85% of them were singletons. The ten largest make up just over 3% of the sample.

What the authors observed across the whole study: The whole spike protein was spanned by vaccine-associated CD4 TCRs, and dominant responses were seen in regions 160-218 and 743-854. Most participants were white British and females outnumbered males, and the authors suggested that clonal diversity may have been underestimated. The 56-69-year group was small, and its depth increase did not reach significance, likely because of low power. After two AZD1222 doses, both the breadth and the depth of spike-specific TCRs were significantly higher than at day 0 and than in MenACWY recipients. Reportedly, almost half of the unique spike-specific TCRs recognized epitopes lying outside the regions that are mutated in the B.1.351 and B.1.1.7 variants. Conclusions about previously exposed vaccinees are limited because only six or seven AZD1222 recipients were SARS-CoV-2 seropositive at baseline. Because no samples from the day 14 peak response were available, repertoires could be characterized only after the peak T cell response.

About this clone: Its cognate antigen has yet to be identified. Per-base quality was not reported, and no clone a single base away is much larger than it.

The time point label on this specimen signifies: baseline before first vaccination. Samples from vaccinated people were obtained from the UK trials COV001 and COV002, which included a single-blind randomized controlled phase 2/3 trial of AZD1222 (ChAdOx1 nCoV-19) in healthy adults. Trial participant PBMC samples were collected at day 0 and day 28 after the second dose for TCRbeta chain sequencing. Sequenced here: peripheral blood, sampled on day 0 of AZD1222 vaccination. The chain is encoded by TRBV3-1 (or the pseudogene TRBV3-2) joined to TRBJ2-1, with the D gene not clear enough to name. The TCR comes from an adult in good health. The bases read TGTGCCAGCAGCCAAGCAGCTCTATCCTACAATGAGCAGTTCTTC. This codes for CASSQAALSYNEQFF.